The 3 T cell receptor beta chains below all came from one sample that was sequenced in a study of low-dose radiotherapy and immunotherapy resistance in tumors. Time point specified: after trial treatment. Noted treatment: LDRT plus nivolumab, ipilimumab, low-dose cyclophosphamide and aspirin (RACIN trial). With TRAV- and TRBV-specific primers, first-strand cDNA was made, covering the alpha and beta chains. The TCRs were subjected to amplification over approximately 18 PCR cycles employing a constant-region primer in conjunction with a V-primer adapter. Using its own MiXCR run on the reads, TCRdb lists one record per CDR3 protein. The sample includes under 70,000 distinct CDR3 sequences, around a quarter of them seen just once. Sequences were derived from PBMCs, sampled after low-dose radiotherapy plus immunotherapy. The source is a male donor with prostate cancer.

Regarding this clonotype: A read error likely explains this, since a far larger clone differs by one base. Here the CDR3 DNA reads TGTGCCAGCAGTTCTAGCGGGAGGGGTGGGGGGAATGAGCAGTACTTC. Amino acids: CASSSSGRGGGNEQYF. This chain uses TRBV12-3 or TRBV12-4 with TRBJ2-7; 12 bases fit TRBD2. The V gene end was trimmed by 4 bases and the J gene end by 7 bases; junction bases not matched to a gene: 11. The CDR3 has 16 residues.

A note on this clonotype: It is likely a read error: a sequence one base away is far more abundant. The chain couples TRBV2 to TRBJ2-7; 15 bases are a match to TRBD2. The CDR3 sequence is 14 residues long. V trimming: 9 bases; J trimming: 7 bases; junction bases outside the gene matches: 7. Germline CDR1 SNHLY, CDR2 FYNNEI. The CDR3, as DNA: TGTGCCAGTCGGACTAGCGGGGGGGTTACTGAGCAGTACTTC. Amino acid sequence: CASRTSGGVTEQYF. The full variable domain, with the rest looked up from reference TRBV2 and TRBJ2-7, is EPEVTQTPSHQVTQMGQEVILRCVPISNHLYFYWYRQILGQKVEFLVSFYNNEISEKSEIFDDQFSVERPDGSNFTLKIRSTKLEDSAMYFCASRTSGGVTEQYFGPGTRLTVT.

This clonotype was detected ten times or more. The CDR3 here is CASSTYRNTGELFF. CDR3 nucleotide sequence: TGTGCCAGCAGCACTTACAGGAACACCGGGGAGCTGTTTTTT. The chain recombines TRBV7-2 with TRBJ2-2; D is uncertain. Germline CDR1 SGHTA, CDR2 FQGNSA. V lost 5 bases and J 1 base, leaving 8 bases between the germline ends. The CDR3 totals 14 residues.